These 12 T cell receptor beta chains were all obtained from the same sample, sequenced in a study of shared clonotypes between healthy human individuals. Assay: immunoSEQ multiplex PCR; the TCRdb copy retains only in-frame clones and omits some. The table lists around 700,000 clones, around 73% of them singletons. Sample: memory CD4+ T cells sorted from blood. As for subset: CD45RA-negative fraction. The receptors here all came from a woman aged 25 to 39 in good health.

J is TRBJ2-5 and V is TRBV6-1; 11 nucleotides match TRBD2. The CDR3 runs to 15 residues. Trimming removed 7 bases from V and 3 bases from J; junction bases left unmatched: 7. CDR1 is MNHNS and CDR2 is SASEGT in the germline V gene. The CDR3 spells CASKGLADLEETQYF. As DNA, the CDR3 is TGTGCCAGCAAGGGACTAGCGGACCTAGAAGAGACCCAGTACTTC.

The rearrangement joins TRBV6-1 to TRBJ1-1, with D perhaps matching TRBD1 (5 bases). The V and J ends lost 8 bases and 7 bases respectively, with 17 bases between them. CDR1 and CDR2 (germline): MNHNS, SASEGT. The CDR3 is made up of 13 amino acids. In nucleotides, the CDR3 is TGTGCCAGCCTTCGAAGAGGGGTTAGTGAAGCTTTCTTT. Translation: CASLRRGVSEAFF.

The chain recombines TRBV29-1 with TRBJ2-2; TRBD1 matches 9 bases. V lost 7 bases and J lost 6; bases outside the gene matches: 9. The CDR3 is 14 residues long. From germline, CDR1 is SQVTM and CDR2 ANQGSEA. CDR3 amino acids: CSGKGQGTAGELFF. CDR3 bases: TGCAGCGGGAAGGGACAGGGTACCGCCGGGGAGCTGTTTTTT.

V and J are TRBV28 and TRBJ1-1, with unresolved D. Germline CDR1 is MDHEN and CDR2 is SYDVKM. The CDR3 runs 13 residues. Between the trimmed V and J ends, which lost 1 base and 11 bases, there was a span of 14 bases. The chain's CDR3 is CASSLFSGGLAFF. CDR3 sequence (DNA): TGTGCCAGCAGTTTATTTTCAGGTGGCTTGGCTTTCTTT.

The chain uses TRBV10-2 and TRBJ1-2; 11 nucleotides agree with TRBD1. Trimming took 8 bases from V and 7 from J; bases not matched to a gene: 9. In germline, CDR1 is WSHSY, CDR2 SAAADI. This CDR3 comprises 14 residues. The CDR3 sequence is CASVTPGQGGGYTF. The CDR3 bases are TGCGCCAGCGTAACACCGGGACAGGGGGGTGGCTACACCTTC.

As to this clone: The same CDR3 can be traced to other DNA sequences in this sample. This chain connects TRBV6-6 to TRBJ1-1, with D possibly TRBD1 on 5 matching bases. Trimming cost V 2 bases and J 3 bases, with 10 bases left between them. The germline V gene encodes CDR1 MNHNY and CDR2 SVGAGI (reference sequence). The CDR3 sequence is 14 residues long. For the CDR3, the DNA is TGTGCCAGCAGTTACGGTGGGGGGGACACTGAAGCTTTCTTT. Protein: CASSYGGGDTEAFF.

The chain recombines TRBV5-6 with TRBJ2-6; the D call may be TRBD1 or TRBD2 (5 bases each). Looked up from germline, CDR1 is SGHDT and CDR2 is YYEEEE. CDR3 size: 16 residues. Trimming took off 0 bases at V and 1 base at J, with 8 bases between the two ends. CDR3 nucleotide sequence: TGTGCCAGCAGCTTGGCATGGGGGTCTGGGGCCAACGTCCTGACTTTC. It is translated as CASSLAWGSGANVLTF.

V usage is TRBV2 and J usage is TRBJ1-1, with TRBD1 identical over 9 bases. This CDR3 spans 15 amino acids. V lost 3 bases and J lost 1; bases outside the gene matches: 3. Looked up from germline, CDR1 is SNHLY and CDR2 is FYNNEI. CDR3 sequence (DNA): TGTGCCAGCAGTGACCGGGACAGGGCGAACACTGAAGCTTTCTTT. It translates to CASSDRDRANTEAFF.

This clone was counted only a few times. The chain has TRBV11-2 and TRBJ2-3, with 7 bases that match TRBD1. From germline, CDR1 is SGHAT and CDR2 FQNNGV. This CDR3 region has 15 residues. V gave up 1 base and J gave up 4 bases; unmatched junction bases: 5. Here the CDR3 reads CASSLGQGGPDTQYF. The CDR3 DNA reads TGTGCCAGCAGCTTAGGACAGGGTGGGCCAGATACGCAGTATTTT.

The chain joins TRBV5-6 to TRBJ1-4; perhaps TRBD1 as D (6 bases). This CDR3 is built from 15 residues. Looked up from germline, CDR1 is SGHDT and CDR2 is YYEEEE. V dropped 4 bases and J dropped 3 bases, with 13 bases sitting between them. The CDR3 sequence: CASSIWTVSNEKLFF. DNA of the CDR3: TGTGCCAGCAGCATTTGGACAGTGTCTAATGAAAAACTGTTTTTT.

The gene calls are TRBV15 and TRBJ2-7, with D perhaps TRBD1 (5 bases). Germline assignment: CDR1 LNHNV and CDR2 YYDKDF (reference sequence). The V end lost 5 bases, the J end lost 1 base, and 9 bases lay between the germline ends. The CDR3 is made up of 13 amino acids. The CDR3 is CATSLRDSYEQYF. In DNA, the CDR3 is TGTGCCACCAGCCTCAGGGATTCCTACGAGCAGTACTTC.

This clone appeared a single time. The gene calls are TRBV15 and TRBJ2-7; D may be TRBD2 (5 bases). This CDR3 has 14 residues. Germline-derived CDR1 and CDR2 are LNHNV and YYDKDF (reference sequence). V lost 4 bases, J lost 2 bases, and 12 bases lay in between. The CDR3 sequence: CATSMRAAPYEQYF. The CDR3 DNA follows: TGTGCCACCAGCATGCGGGCGGCCCCCTACGAGCAGTACTTC.